One sample yielded the 4 T cell receptor beta chains listed below, sequenced in a study of shared clonotypes between healthy human individuals. This table comes from immunoSEQ multiplex PCR, and its TCRdb copy is limited to in-frame clones, with some not included. The profile covers around 990,000 clones, with roughly 77% appearing a single time and 0.7% to 0.95% taken by the ten largest. The sequenced sample was memory CD4+ T cells from PBMCs. As to subset: CD45RA-negative fraction. These receptors came from a man between 18 and 29 years old in good health. Some clones in this sample may be carry-over from other donors' samples.

This clone was counted a few times. The rearrangement links TRBV2 to TRBJ1-4; D perhaps matches TRBD1 (6 bases). CDR3 length: 15 residues. Trimming took 3 bases from V and 2 from J, leaving 10 bases between them. The germline V gene has CDR1 SNHLY and CDR2 FYNNEI. This chain's CDR3 is CASSDRGPTNEKLFF. As DNA, the CDR3 is TGTGCCAGCAGTGATCGGGGGCCGACTAATGAAAAACTGTTTTTT.

This chain joins TRBV19 and TRBJ2-7, with D possibly TRBD2 on 5 matching bases. The CDR3 spans 13 residues. Germline CDR1 reads LNHDA; CDR2 reads SQIVND (reference sequence). Trimming pared 1 base from V and 6 bases from J, leaving 10 bases between. This chain's CDR3 is CASSIGTRGEQYF. CDR3 sequence (DNA): TGTGCCAGTAGTATAGGGACTCGGGGCGAGCAGTACTTC.

This clone has only one observation. The V and J genes are TRBV5-1 and TRBJ2-5, with D unresolved. Germline values: CDR1 SGHRS, CDR2 YFSETQ. The CDR3 spans 15 residues. V dropped 0 bases and J dropped 0 bases, with 9 bases sitting between them. The CDR3 region is CASSLVGPYQETQYF. CDR3 in DNA: TGCGCCAGCAGCTTGGTTGGGCCGTACCAAGAGACCCAGTACTTC.

This clone was observed a handful of times. The identical CDR3 is also encoded by other nucleotide sequences in the sample. V and J are TRBV7-3 and TRBJ2-7, with D uncertain. CDR1 is SGHTA, CDR2 FQGTGA, per germline. CDR3 size: 13 residues. The germline V and J ends were trimmed by 5 bases and 4 bases, with 12 bases remaining between them. This CDR3 reads CASSRNPGYEQYF. In DNA form, the CDR3 reads TGTGCCAGCAGCCGGAACCCGGGTTACGAGCAGTACTTC.